This section outlines one T cell receptor (beta chain) sequence together with its context. V was cut by 1 base and J by 8 bases, with 24 bases left in between. The CDR3 length is 18 residues. Germline V gene lookup returns CDR1 SGHRS and CDR2 YFSETQ. The sample belongs to a study of blood T cell repertoires in COVID-19. Symptom resolution, clearance, or two negative PCRs marked the recovered donors of Cohort 3. Original processing methods: Counts of nucleated cells, estimated from reference gene primer amplification, were obtained. Sequenced by immunoSEQ multiplex PCR; TCRdb stores in-frame clones only, minus some. D and trimming were read from the DNA, whereas the V and J calls and clone size are those reported in that table. The data hold over 350,000 clones, with 87% observed a single time.

Sequenced: PBMCs or T cells enriched from blood (not recorded which). The chain links TRBV5-1 to TRBJ1-4; possibly TRBD1 for D (6 bases). The clonotype was recovered from a woman between 45 and 65 years old who had recovered from COVID-19. The CDR3 loop is CASSLIPPRGSGGEKLFF. The CDR3 region has the DNA TGCGCCAGCAGCTTGATCCCCCCCAGGGGCTCGGGCGGGGAAAAACTGTTTTTT.